Included here is one TCR beta chain sequence, with context. The repertoire was sequenced with immunoSEQ multiplex PCR; TCRdb's copy has only in-frame clones and lacks some. Here the sample spans about 660,000 clones, over 65% being singletons. This specimen comes from a study of shared clonotypes between healthy human individuals. Germline CDR1 reads MNHNS; CDR2 reads SASEGT. Trimming removed 2 bases from V and 5 bases from J; junction bases left unmatched: 10. The CDR3 loop spans 16 amino acids. The chain uses TRBV6-1 and TRBJ2-5; 8 nucleotides line up with TRBD2. The source is a woman aged 25 to 39 in good health. Sample: memory CD4+ T cells sorted from blood. Regarding subset: CD45RA-negative fraction. CDR3 coding DNA: TGTGCCAGCAGTGAAAACCCCCGACTAGCGACGGAGACCCAGTACTTC. It encodes CASSENPRLATETQYF.